The rows below give T cell receptor beta chains drawn from one sample of a study of CD8+ T cells in alopecia areata. The method was immunoSEQ multiplex PCR; TCRdb's version includes in-frame clones alone and lacks a portion of them. Of 100,000 to 150,000 clones detected, roughly two fifths appear once; the ten largest clones hold over 3%. Sample: CD4+ T cells sorted from blood. These receptors were taken from a human donor with alopecia areata. Both conserved end residues are part of each CDR3. A D gene is named only where the DNA matches it firmly. The size entry is marked missing in some rows and otherwise reads once, few, many or a size class.

D gene	J gene	clone size	V gene	CDR3 DNA	CDR3 protein
TRBD2	TRBJ2-7	.	TRBV7-2	TGTGCCAGCACCTACGGGACGACTAGCCCCTACGAGCAGTACTTC	CASTYGTTSPYEQYF
TRBD1	TRBJ2-6	few	TRBV18	TGTGCCAGCTCACCACCGGGACAGCCCCTCTCTGGGGCCAACGTCCTGACTTTC	CASSPPGQPLSGANVLTF
.	TRBJ2-7	.	TRBV7-2	TGTGCCAGCAGCATCAAAGGGGCAGTGGAGCAGTACTTC	CASSIKGAVEQYF
TRBD1	TRBJ2-5	few	TRBV28	TGTGCCAGCAGTATCGGGACAGTCTCCTCCCAAGAGACCCAGTACTTC	CASSIGTVSSQETQYF
TRBD2	TRBJ2-5	.	TRBV27	TGTGCCAGCAGCCGGGGACTAGCGGGAGAGACCCAGTACTTC	CASSRGLAGETQYF
.	TRBJ2-2	.	TRBV2	TGTGCCAGCAGTGAAACGGGAACGAACACCGGGGAGCTGTTTTTT	CASSETGTNTGELFF
.	TRBJ2-5	.	TRBV7-9	TGTGCCAGCAGCTTAGGAGTGGGAGGAGAGACCCAGTACTTC	CASSLGVGGETQYF
TRBD1	TRBJ1-5	.	TRBV29-1	TGCAGCGTCGGGACCGGGACAGGGGGCAGATCCTCAAATCAGCCCCAGCATTTT	CSVGTGTGGRSSNQPQHF
.	TRBJ2-3	.	TRBV7-6	TGTGCCAGCAGCTCCGGGAGAGGTGGGACAGATACGCAGTATTTT	CASSSGRGGTDTQYF
TRBD1	TRBJ1-5	few	TRBV30	TGTGCCTGGAGTGGACAGGGCGCTCAGCCCCAGCATTTT	CAWSGQGAQPQHF
TRBD2	TRBJ2-5	few	TRBV7-2	TGTGCCAGCAGCTCGAGCGGGGGGCCGGAGACCCAGTACTTC	CASSSSGGPETQYF
.	TRBJ2-3	few	TRBV7-9	TGTGCCAGCAGCTCAGTAGGGGGCACAGATACGCAGTATTTT	CASSSVGGTDTQYF
TRBD1	TRBJ2-7	few	TRBV29-1	TGCAGCGGGCGGACAGGGAGGTCCTCCGAGCAGTACTTC	CSGRTGRSSEQYF
TRBD1	TRBJ2-3	.	TRBV4-1	TGCGCCAGCAGCCAAGAGAGGGGGCGCCCAGATACGCAGTATTTT	CASSQERGRPDTQYF
.	TRBJ2-2	few	TRBV7-2	TGTGCCAGCAGCTTTTCCGGGAGTTATTCCACCGGGGAGCTGTTTTTT	CASSFSGSYSTGELFF
.	TRBJ2-1	.	TRBV29-1	TGCAGCGTTAGGACTCCCGACTCCTACAATGAGCAGTTCTTC	CSVRTPDSYNEQFF
TRBD2	TRBJ2-1	few	TRBV5-1	TGCGCCAGCAGCTCCTCTCTGGCAGCGGGGGGAACGATGGGGCAGTTCTTC	CASSSSLAAGGTMGQFF